The 24 T cell receptor beta chains below come from one sample, sequenced in a study of shared clonotypes between healthy human individuals. Method: immunoSEQ multiplex PCR; TCRdb's copy keeps in-frame clones and lacks some. The table records about 1.5 million clones, about 98% of them present only once. The sample comprised naive CD4+ T cells sorted from blood. Regarding subset: CD45RA+ positively selected. These receptor sequences come from a man aged 30 to 39 in good health.

The V call is TRBV7-9, the J call TRBJ2-7; D may correspond to TRBD1 or TRBD2 (7 bases each). V was shortened by 4 bases and J by 0 bases, with 16 bases between the two germline ends. CDR3 size: 16 residues. The germline V gene has CDR1 SEHNR and CDR2 FQNEAQ (reference sequence). The CDR3 loop is CASSSREGAFSYEQYF. CDR3 in DNA: TGTGCCAGCAGCTCAAGGGAGGGGGCCTTCTCCTACGAGCAGTACTTC.

The chain couples TRBV11-2 to TRBJ2-1, with 8 bases lining up with TRBD2. The junction had 17 bases not matched to a gene; V was cut back by 7 bases and J by 9 bases. The CDR3 consists of 16 residues. The germline gives CDR1 SGHAT, CDR2 FQNNGV. CDR3 coding DNA: TGTGCCAGCAACCTCGCCCCTGGGACTAGGAGTGTTGAGCAGTTCTTC. Its protein product is CASNLAPGTRSVEQFF.

The genes are TRBV10-1 and TRBJ2-7, with TRBD2 as a possible D gene (6 bases). The CDR3 is 14 amino acids. Germline V gene data show CDR1 as WNHNN and CDR2 as SYGVQD (reference sequence). V shed 6 bases and J shed 2 bases, with 14 bases lying between them. The CDR3 region has the DNA TGCGCCAGCAGCGCCCGGACTACCCCCTACGAGCAGTACTTC. This sequence encodes CASSARTTPYEQYF.

The rearrangement uses TRBV11-2 and TRBJ2-3; no clear D gene. V was pared by 5 bases and J by 7 bases, with 16 bases between. The CDR3 has 14 residues. CDR1 and CDR2 from the germline V gene are SGHAT and FQNNGV. CDR3 nucleotide sequence: TGTGCCAGCAGCCTTAATCCGAGATCGCATACGCAGTATTTT. Its protein product is CASSLNPRSHTQYF.

V usage is TRBV5-4 and J usage is TRBJ2-1; the D is unclear. This CDR3 contains 12 residues. The germline V gene has CDR1 SGHNT and CDR2 YYREEE (reference sequence). V gave up 4 bases and J gave up 6 bases, with 8 bases separating them. CDR3 loop: CASSLMSNEQFF. The CDR3 DNA follows: TGTGCCAGCAGCCTTATGTCCAATGAGCAGTTCTTC.

This rearrangement joins TRBV18 to TRBJ1-1; TRBD1 matches 7 bases. The CDR3 contains 16 residues. CDR1 is KGHSH and CDR2 is LQKENI in the germline V gene. J lost 6 bases, V lost 3 bases, and 13 bases had no gene match. CDR3: CASSPVDGGGRAEAFF. The CDR3 DNA reads as TGTGCCAGCTCACCCGTCGATGGAGGGGGCCGAGCTGAAGCTTTCTTT.

The chain has TRBV2 and TRBJ1-5; D unresolved. The CDR3 totals 15 residues. Germline CDR1 and CDR2: SNHLY and FYNNEI. The V gene lost 8 bases and the J gene lost 0 bases, with 14 bases spanning the gap. CDR3 DNA sequence: TGTGCCAGCTCGCGGGAGGCAATTAGCAATCAGCCCCAGCATTTT. Translating gives CASSREAISNQPQHF.

The chain uses TRBV28 and TRBJ1-5; a weak D match, TRBD1 (6 bases). Trimming took 5 bases from V and 0 from J, leaving 8 bases between them. There are 14 residues in the CDR3. The germline V gene has CDR1 MDHEN and CDR2 SYDVKM. The CDR3 protein is CASSRTDSNQPQHF. CDR3 sequence (DNA): TGTGCCAGCAGTCGGACAGATAGCAATCAGCCCCAGCATTTT. Supplemented by reference TRBV28 and TRBJ1-5, the full variable domain reads DVKVTQSSRYLVKRTGEKVFLECVQDMDHENMFWYRQDPGLGLRLIYFSYDVKMKEKGDIPEGYSVSREKKERFSLILESASTNQTSMYLCASSRTDSNQPQHFGDGTRLSIL.

CDR3 region: CASSTRDRGTYEQYF. Written as DNA, the CDR3 is TGTGCCAGCAGTACCCGGGACAGGGGGACCTACGAGCAGTACTTC. This rearrangement joins TRBV27 to TRBJ2-7; TRBD1 matches at 11 bases. The ends lost 5 bases at V and 2 bases at J; junction bases unmatched: 5. This CDR3 spans 15 amino acids. Germline V gene sequence: CDR1 MNHEY, CDR2 SMNVEV (reference sequence).

The chain carries TRBV7-3 and TRBJ2-2; the D gene is possibly TRBD2 (5 bases). The CDR3 length is 16 residues. The germline V and J ends were trimmed by 1 base and 2 bases, with 11 bases remaining between them. The germline V gene encodes CDR1 SGHTA and CDR2 FQGTGA. CDR3 sequence reads: CASSLMGGRNTGELFF. The CDR3 bases are TGTGCCAGCAGCTTAATGGGCGGGCGAAACACCGGGGAGCTGTTTTTT.

The gene calls are TRBV12-2 and TRBJ2-2. TRBV12-2 is given as a pseudogene. There are 15 residues in the CDR3. CDR3 sequence: CASRLTLGNTGELFF. The CDR3 DNA reads TGTGCAAGTCGCTTAACCCTGGGGAACACCGGGGAGCTGTTTTTT.

The CDR3 spells CASSQTRGRTEAFF. The CDR3 DNA is TGCGCCAGCAGCCAAACAAGAGGGAGGACTGAAGCTTTCTTT. The rearrangement joins TRBV5-1 to TRBJ1-1; the D is unclear. The CDR3 extends over 14 amino acids. Trimming removed 4 bases from V and 5 bases from J, with 15 bases in between. Germline loops: CDR1 SGHRS, CDR2 YFSETQ.

Details on this clone: At the DNA level, this CDR3 is encoded by other sequences in the same sample as well. The rearrangement uses TRBV7-3 and TRBJ2-1, with 12 bases identical to TRBD2. The CDR3 length is 15 residues. The germline V gene encodes CDR1 SGHTA and CDR2 FQGTGA. V was clipped by 4 bases and J by 3 bases; unmatched bases: 1. The CDR3: CASSWTSGVYNEQFF. The CDR3 DNA follows: TGTGCCAGCAGCTGGACTAGCGGGGTCTACAATGAGCAGTTCTTC. Based on the CDR3 plus reference TRBV7-3 and TRBJ2-1, the full variable domain is GAGVSQTPSNKVTEKGKYVELRCDPISGHTALYWYRQSLGQGPEFLIYFQGTGAADDSGLPNDRFFAVRPEGSVSTLKIQRTERGDSAVYLCASSWTSGVYNEQFFGPGTRLTVL.

The rearrangement joins TRBV7-2 to TRBJ2-1; 13 positions match TRBD2. CDR1 is SGHTA and CDR2 is FQGNSA in the germline V gene. V was clipped by 4 bases and J by 4 bases; unmatched bases: 10. The CDR3 has 18 amino acids. The CDR3 DNA follows: TGTGCCAGCAGCTACTTGGGCGGACTAGCGGGAGCGTACAATGAGCAGTTCTTC. Translating gives CASSYLGGLAGAYNEQFF.

For this clone: At one boundary the junction diverges from the germline segment, which might be a read error. V and J are TRBV7-9 and TRBJ2-7; 11 nucleotides agree with TRBD1. The germline V gene has CDR1 SEHNR and CDR2 FQNEAQ (reference sequence). The CDR3 runs 16 residues. The CDR3 DNA reads TGTGCCACCAGCAGGACAGGGGGCTTCGACTCCTACGAGCAGTACTTC. Translation gives CATSRTGGFDSYEQYF.

Concerning this clone itself: The same CDR3 can be traced to other DNA sequences in this sample. The gene calls are TRBV7-9 and TRBJ2-7; TRBD1 aligns across 8 bases. The germline CDR1 and CDR2 sequences are SEHNR and FQNEAQ (reference sequence). The CDR3 sequence is 13 residues long. The trim removed 3 bases at V and 2 bases at J, leaving 0 bases unmatched. The CDR3 sequence: CASSLTGAYEQYF. CDR3 coding DNA: TGTGCCAGCAGCTTGACAGGGGCCTACGAGCAGTACTTC. Full variable domain (remainder filled in from reference TRBV7-9 and TRBJ2-7): DTGVSQNPRHKITKRGQNVTFRCDPISEHNRLYWYRQTLGQGPEFLTYFQNEAQLEKSRLLSDRFSAERPKGSFSTLEIQRTEQGDSAMYLCASSLTGAYEQYFGPGTRLTVT.

The rearrangement joins TRBV15 to TRBJ2-1; 12 nucleotides agree with TRBD2. V was clipped by 1 base and J by 0 bases; unmatched bases: 4. There are 18 residues in the CDR3. CDR1 and CDR2 (germline): LNHNV, YYDKDF (reference sequence). The CDR3 loop is CATSRGLAGGSSYNEQFF. The CDR3 DNA follows: TGTGCCACCAGCAGAGGCCTAGCGGGGGGGAGCTCCTACAATGAGCAGTTCTTC.

The chain uses TRBV29-1 and TRBJ2-7; 8 bases map to TRBD2. CDR1 is SQVTM and CDR2 is ANQGSEA in the germline V gene. With V trimmed by 7 bases and J by 0 bases, 5 bases remained unmatched. The CDR3 is 13 residues long. CDR3 sequence (DNA): TGCAGCGAACAGACTAGCGTCTCCTACGAGCAGTACTTC. This sequence encodes CSEQTSVSYEQYF.

V usage is TRBV2 and J usage is TRBJ1-4; 7 bases map to TRBD1. From germline, CDR1 is SNHLY and CDR2 FYNNEI. The CDR3 is 14 residues long. The V and J ends lost 1 base and 5 bases, in that order; junction bases with no gene match: 1. The CDR3 DNA reads as TGTGCCAGCAGTGAAGAGACAGGGAATGAAAAACTGTTTTTT. This gives the protein CASSEETGNEKLFF.

The rearrangement uses TRBV29-1 and TRBJ2-1; TRBD1 is a possible D gene (6 bases). Germline V gives CDR1 SQVTM, CDR2 ANQGSEA. The CDR3 contains 13 residues. Between the trimmed V and J ends, which lost 3 bases and 3 bases, there was a span of 9 bases. CDR3 DNA: TGCAGCGTTGAGGCAGGGGTCTACAATGAGCAGTTCTTC. This encodes CSVEAGVYNEQFF.

The chain couples TRBV9 to TRBJ2-7, with D unresolved. V lost 4 bases, J lost 0 bases, and 11 bases lay in between. CDR1 is SGDLS, CDR2 YYNGEE, per germline. This CDR3 is 14 amino acids long. The chain's CDR3 is CASSPGGLSYEQYF. The CDR3 nucleotides read TGTGCCAGCAGCCCAGGCGGCCTCTCCTACGAGCAGTACTTC. Combining the CDR3 with reference TRBV9 and TRBJ2-7 gives the whole variable domain DSGVTQTPKHLITATGQRVTLRCSPRSGDLSVYWYQQSLDQGLQFLIQYYNGEERAKGNILERFSAQQFPDLHSELNLSSLELGDSALYFCASSPGGLSYEQYFGPGTRLTVT.

Of note for this clone: Mismatch with germline at one junction end may stem from a read error. The CDR3 coding sequence is TGTGCCAGCTCACCACGGCTAGGTGTCTTCGATTTC. Translating gives CASSPRLGVFDF. This chain links TRBV18 with TRBJ2-4; D not certain. CDR1 and CDR2 from the germline V gene are KGHSH and LQKENI. This CDR3 has 12 residues.

The rearrangement links TRBV6-5 to TRBJ2-7; no firm D call. The germline V and J ends were trimmed by 8 bases and 3 bases, with 14 bases remaining between them. The germline CDR1 and CDR2 sequences are MNHEY and SVGAGI. This CDR3 spans 13 amino acids. CDR3 amino acids: CASSGGAFYEQYF. The CDR3 nucleotides are TGTGCCAGCTCTGGCGGCGCATTCTACGAGCAGTACTTC.

For this clone: The same CDR3 can be traced to other DNA sequences in this sample. This chain connects TRBV9 to TRBJ2-5; the D gene is possibly TRBD1 (5 bases). The germline V gene encodes CDR1 SGDLS and CDR2 YYNGEE. This CDR3 has 14 residues. Trimming removed 0 bases at V and 4 bases at J, with 10 bases between. The CDR3 DNA is TGTGCCAGCAGCGTAGGGTCTAGGGGAGAGACCCAGTACTTC. Amino acids: CASSVGSRGETQYF.